This T cell receptor beta chain was captured by sequencing in a study of T cells in Graves' hyperthyroidism and ophthalmopathy. Amplified TCR beta CDR3 regions came from RNA transcripts. In the first-round RT-PCR of the TCR CDR3, the HTBI primer set was used. TCRdb called the multiplex PCR reads again in MiXCR, with one record for every CDR3 protein. Here the sample spans about 260,000 distinct CDR3 sequences, over 20% being singletons. Trimming removed 9 bases from V and 1 base from J; junction bases left unmatched: 8. This CDR3 has 15 residues. Looked up from germline, CDR1 is LNHDA and CDR2 is SQIVND (reference sequence). Ten or more counts support this clonotype.

The material sequenced was blood. The V call is TRBV19, the J call TRBJ2-2; 7 positions match TRBD2. The source of this sequence is a man aged 25-45 years with Graves' ophthalmopathy. DNA of the CDR3: TGTGCCAGCCACGTAAGCGGGGTGAACACCGGGGAGCTGTTTTTT. Protein: CASHVSGVNTGELFF.